These T cell receptor beta chains were read from a single sample in a study of blood T cell repertoires in COVID-19. The assay was immunoSEQ multiplex PCR, and TCRdb's table has in-frame clones only and misses some. The sample shows tens of thousands of clones, around 90% of them seen only once. Specimen: peripheral blood. The receptors come from a human donor in a cohort sampled during active COVID-19. Each CDR3 is given with its conserved first and last residue. A D gene is named only where the DNA matches it firmly. Clone size is stated in some rows and not others, as once, few, many or a class when expanded.

d_gene,v_gene,abundance,j_gene,len,CDR3aa,CDR3nt
TRBD1,TRBV10-3,once,TRBJ1-2,17,CAISPSAPGQGGYGYTF,TGTGCCATCAGTCCCTCGGCCCCGGGACAGGGGGGTTATGGCTACACCTTC
TRBD1,TRBV24-1,NA,TRBJ2-1,16,CATSNRGTGHINEQFF,TGTGCCACCAGCAACCGTGGGACAGGACATATCAATGAGCAGTTCTTC
TRBD1,TRBV7-2,once,TRBJ2-1,16,CASSLRTGGGLDEQFF,TGTGCCAGCAGCCTACGCACAGGGGGCGGCTTGGATGAGCAGTTCTTC
NA,TRBV19,NA,TRBJ1-1,14,CASSPRRANTEAFF,TGTGCCAGTAGTCCCAGGAGGGCGAACACTGAAGCTTTCTTT
NA,TRBV7-7,NA,TRBJ2-5,15,CASSLTGNGRETQYF,TGTGCTAGCAGCTTAACAGGGAATGGAAGAGAGACCCAGTACTTC
TRBD2,TRBV4-1,few,TRBJ2-7,13,CASSWRLAGELYF,TGCGCCAGCAGCTGGCGACTAGCGGGGGAGCTGTACTTC
TRBD1,TRBV4-1,NA,TRBJ1-2,15,CASSPQGTAHYGYTF,TGCGCCAGCAGCCCACAGGGGACAGCCCACTATGGCTACACCTTC
NA,TRBV30,NA,TRBJ1-2,15,CAWSPGGDRSYGYTF,TGTGCCTGGAGCCCGGGGGGTGACAGATCCTATGGCTACACCTTC
NA,TRBV5-6,NA,TRBJ1-6,14,CASSFFGGNSPLHF,TGTGCCAGCAGCTTTTTCGGGGGTAATTCACCCCTCCACTTT
TRBD1,TRBV5-6,NA,TRBJ2-7,16,CASSSTAGTGGQEQYF,TGTGCCAGCAGCTCAACGGCCGGGACAGGGGGACAAGAGCAGTACTTC
TRBD2,TRBV4-1,NA,TRBJ2-1,18,CASSQEPWVSGGDNEQFF,TGCGCCAGCAGCCAAGAGCCGTGGGTCAGCGGGGGGGACAATGAGCAGTTCTTC
TRBD2,TRBV7-4,NA,TRBJ2-5,19,CASRHVFYTKREGSETQYF,TGTGCCAGCAGGCATGTCTTTTACACAAAGCGGGAGGGTAGCGAGACCCAGTACTTC
NA,TRBV29-1,NA,TRBJ1-2,11,CSVVVTDGYTF,TGCAGCGTTGTGGTGACAGATGGCTACACCTTC
NA,TRBV4-3,NA,TRBJ1-1,17,CASSQGTQGRPNTEAFF,TGCGCCAGCAGCCAAGGCACGCAGGGGCGCCCGAACACTGAAGCTTTCTTT
NA,TRBV28,NA,TRBJ2-7,13,CASTPVEGYEQYF,TGTGCCAGCACCCCGGTCGAGGGTTACGAGCAGTACTTC
TRBD1,TRBV9,NA,TRBJ1-6,20,CASSPHGDREMGFYNSPLHF,TGTGCCAGCAGCCCCCATGGGGACAGGGAAATGGGTTTCTATAATTCACCCCTCCACTTT
TRBD1,TRBV18,NA,TRBJ1-2,16,CASSPPAGGQYYGYTF,TGTGCCAGCTCACCCCCGGCTGGGGGACAGTACTATGGCTACACCTTC
TRBD1,TRBV6-2/TRBV6-3,NA,TRBJ1-1,15,CASSYSPTGYTEAFF,TGTGCCAGCAGTTACTCTCCGACAGGGTACACTGAAGCTTTCTTT
TRBD2,TRBV28,once,TRBJ2-3,21,CASSFHSEGVSGSPSTDTQYF,TGTGCCAGCAGTTTTCATTCGGAGGGGGTTAGCGGGAGCCCCTCCACAGATACGCAGTATTTT
TRBD1,TRBV2,NA,TRBJ2-1,11,CASSRDSYQFF,TGTGCCAGCAGCCGGGACAGTTATCAGTTCTTC
NA,TRBV6-5,NA,TRBJ2-3,15,CASSLSNRVTDTQYF,TGTGCCAGCAGTCTTTCTAACAGGGTTACAGATACGCAGTATTTT
TRBD1,TRBV7-2,NA,TRBJ2-2,15,CASSFIPGGNGELFF,TGTGCCAGCAGCTTTATCCCAGGGGGAAACGGGGAGCTGTTTTTT
NA,TRBV20-1,once,TRBJ2-3,15,CSASLIATGTDTQYF,TGCAGTGCTAGTCTCATAGCGACCGGCACAGATACGCAGTATTTT
TRBD1,TRBV6-2/TRBV6-3,NA,TRBJ1-5,17,CASSYSRFGQGDQPQHF,TGTGCCAGCAGTTACTCACGTTTTGGACAGGGAGATCAGCCCCAGCATTTT
NA,TRBV6-5,NA,TRBJ2-3,13,CASRPLSTDTQYF,TGTGCCAGCAGGCCTCTAAGCACAGATACGCAGTATTTT
NA,TRBV5-1,few,TRBJ1-4,15,CASSPISATNEKLFF,TGCGCCAGCAGCCCTATTTCCGCAACTAATGAAAAACTGTTTTTT
NA,TRBV10-3,NA,TRBJ1-1,14,CAISESQPNTEAFF,TGTGCCATCAGTGAGTCACAGCCGAACACTGAAGCTTTCTTT
TRBD1,TRBV27,NA,TRBJ2-1,17,CASSLLFGTGDLGEQFF,TGTGCCAGCAGTTTACTGTTTGGGACAGGGGACTTGGGGGAGCAGTTCTTC
TRBD1,TRBV3-1/TRBV3-2,NA,TRBJ1-6,17,CASSPSRRQGRSSPLHF,TGTGCCAGCAGCCCTTCCCGTCGACAGGGCCGGTCTTCACCCCTCCACTTT
NA,TRBV3-1/TRBV3-2,once,TRBJ2-2,19,CASSQEREGQGDSPGELFF,TGTGCCAGCAGCCAAGAACGGGAGGGTCAGGGGGACTCCCCCGGGGAGCTGTTTTTT
NA,TRBV5-6,few,TRBJ1-2,17,CASSGRVQAVTKYGYTF,TGTGCCAGCAGCGGTAGGGTACAGGCCGTAACTAAATATGGCTACACCTTC
TRBD2,TRBV28,NA,TRBJ2-1,14,CASSSRGSGYEQFF,TGTGCCAGCAGTTCACGCGGGAGTGGGTATGAGCAGTTCTTC
TRBD2,TRBV4-3,NA,TRBJ2-1,17,CASSQGVSSGGVNEQFF,TGCGCCAGCAGCCAAGGGGTTTCTAGCGGGGGGGTGAATGAGCAGTTCTTC
NA,TRBV5-4,NA,TRBJ1-5,16,CASSFGTGLFNQPQHF,TGTGCCAGCAGCTTCGGTACAGGGCTTTTCAATCAGCCCCAGCATTTT
NA,TRBV7-9,NA,TRBJ1-2,14,CASSLTDRVYGYTF,TGTGCCAGCAGCCTAACGGACAGAGTCTATGGCTACACCTTC
TRBD2,TRBV5-1,NA,TRBJ2-1,16,CASSFLAGISYNEQFF,TGCGCCAGCAGCTTCCTAGCGGGTATCTCCTACAATGAGCAGTTCTTC
TRBD1,TRBV6-5,NA,TRBJ1-2,14,CASSKRDRDNGYTF,TGTGCCAGCAGTAAAAGGGACAGGGACAATGGCTACACCTTC
NA,TRBV5-1,NA,TRBJ1-1,14,CASRLDSLNTEAFF,TGCGCCAGCCGCCTCGACTCACTGAACACTGAAGCTTTCTTT
TRBD1,TRBV6-2/TRBV6-3,NA,TRBJ1-2,12,CASSYRQGRYTF,TGTGCCAGCAGTTACCGACAGGGGCGCTACACCTTC
TRBD2,TRBV7-2,NA,TRBJ2-1,16,CASSLDRGTSGNEQFF,TGTGCCAGCAGCTTGGACCGGGGGACTAGTGGGAATGAGCAGTTCTTC
NA,TRBV19,NA,TRBJ2-7,14,CASSTNPQSHEQYF,TGTGCCAGTAGTACTAATCCGCAAAGCCACGAGCAGTACTTC
TRBD2,TRBV5-4,NA,TRBJ2-3,15,CASSSSGRSADTQYF,TGTGCCAGCAGTTCTAGCGGGAGGAGTGCAGATACGCAGTATTTT
NA,TRBV5-1,NA,TRBJ1-6,17,CASSLALAGEGGSPLHF,TGCGCCAGCAGCTTGGCCCTGGCAGGGGAAGGAGGTTCACCCCTCCACTTT
TRBD2,TRBV19,NA,TRBJ2-5,16,CASSAALAGVQETQYF,TGTGCCAGTAGTGCCGCACTAGCGGGGGTCCAAGAGACCCAGTACTTC
TRBD1,TRBV2,NA,TRBJ1-4,17,CASISTEGAPQYEKLFF,TGTGCCAGCATCTCTACCGAGGGGGCTCCTCAATACGAAAAACTGTTTTTT
NA,TRBV29-1,NA,TRBJ1-2,12,CSSGPGTGGYTF,TGCAGCTCCGGCCCGGGAACGGGTGGCTACACCTTC
NA,TRBV5-5,once,TRBJ2-5,15,CASSLGSGIGETQYF,TGTGCCAGCAGCTTGGGTTCAGGGATCGGGGAGACCCAGTACTTC
TRBD1,TRBV7-9,few,TRBJ2-7,14,CASSSGQGGYEQYF,TGTGCCAGCAGCTCCGGACAGGGGGGCTACGAGCAGTACTTC
TRBD1,TRBV24-1,NA,TRBJ2-7,16,CATSDLGPTGRYEQYF,TGTGCCACCAGTGATTTGGGCCCGACAGGGCGCTACGAGCAGTACTTC
TRBD1,TRBV5-1,few,TRBJ1-1,14,CASSSTGVNTEAFF,TGCGCCAGCAGCTCTACAGGGGTGAACACTGAAGCTTTCTTT